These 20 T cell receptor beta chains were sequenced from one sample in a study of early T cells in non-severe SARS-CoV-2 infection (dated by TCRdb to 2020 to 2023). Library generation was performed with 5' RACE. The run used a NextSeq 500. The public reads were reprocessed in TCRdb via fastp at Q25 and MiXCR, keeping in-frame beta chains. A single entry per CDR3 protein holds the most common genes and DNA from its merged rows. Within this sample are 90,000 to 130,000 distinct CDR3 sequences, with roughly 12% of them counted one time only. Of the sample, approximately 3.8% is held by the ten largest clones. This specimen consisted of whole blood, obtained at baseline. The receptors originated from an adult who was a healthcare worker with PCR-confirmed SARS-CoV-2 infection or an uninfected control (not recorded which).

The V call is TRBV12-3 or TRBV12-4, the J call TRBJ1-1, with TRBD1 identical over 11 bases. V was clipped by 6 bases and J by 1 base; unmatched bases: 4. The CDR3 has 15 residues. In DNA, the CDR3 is TGTGCCAGCAGATGGACAGGGGGCGGGAACACTGAAGCTTTCTTT. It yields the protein CASRWTGGGNTEAFF.

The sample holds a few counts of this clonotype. CDR3 protein: CAWDLQGISGTDTQYF. CDR3 DNA: TGTGCCTGGGATCTACAGGGGATTAGTGGGACAGATACGCAGTATTTT. V gene TRBV30 combines with J gene TRBJ2-3; 7 bases map to TRBD1. Germline CDR1 is GTSNPN and CDR2 is SVGIG (reference sequence). The CDR3 covers 16 residues. V was pared by 5 bases and J by 3 bases, with 14 bases of the junction left unmatched. Combining the CDR3 with reference TRBV30 and TRBJ2-3 gives the whole variable domain SQTIHQWPATLVQPVGSPLSLECTVEGTSNPNLYWYRQAAGRGLQLLFYSVGIGQISSEVPQNLSASRPQDRQFILSSKKLLLSDSGFYLCAWDLQGISGTDTQYFGPGTRLTVL.

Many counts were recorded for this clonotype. The CDR3 here is CASSIEASGAYNEQFF. The CDR3 DNA is TGTGCCAGTAGTATAGAGGCTAGCGGAGCATACAATGAGCAGTTCTTC. This chain links TRBV19 with TRBJ2-1; TRBD2 matches at 7 bases. V lost 0 bases and J lost 4; bases outside the gene matches: 6. The CDR3 has 16 residues. Germline values: CDR1 LNHDA, CDR2 SQIVND (reference sequence).

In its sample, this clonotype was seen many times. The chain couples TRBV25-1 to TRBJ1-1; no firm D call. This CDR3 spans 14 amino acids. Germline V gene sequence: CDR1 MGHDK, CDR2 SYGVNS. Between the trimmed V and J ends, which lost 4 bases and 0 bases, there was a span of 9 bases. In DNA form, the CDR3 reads TGTGCCAGCAGTGGACGGGCCGTGAACACTGAAGCTTTCTTT. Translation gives CASSGRAVNTEAFF. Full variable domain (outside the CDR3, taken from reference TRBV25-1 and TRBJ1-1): EADIYQTPRYLVIGTGKKITLECSQTMGHDKMYWYQQDPGMELHLIHYSYGVNSTEKGDLSSESTVSRIRTEHFPLTLESARPSHTSQYLCASSGRAVNTEAFFGQGTRLTVV.

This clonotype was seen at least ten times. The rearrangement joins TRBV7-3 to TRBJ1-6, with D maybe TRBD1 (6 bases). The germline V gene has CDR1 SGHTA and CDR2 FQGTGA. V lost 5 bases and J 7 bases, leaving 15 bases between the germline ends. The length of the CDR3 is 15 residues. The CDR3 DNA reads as TGTGCCAGCAGCCTGGGACATGAGATCAATTCACCCCTCCACTTT. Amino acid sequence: CASSLGHEINSPLHF.

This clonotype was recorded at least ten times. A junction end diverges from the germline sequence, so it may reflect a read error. CDR3 bases: TGTGCCAGCAGTGCGCAGACCTACACTGAGCAGTTCTTC. Amino acid sequence: CASSAQTYTEQFF. The genes are TRBV25-1 and TRBJ2-1; the D is unclear. The CDR3 extends over 13 amino acids. Germline V lookup: CDR1 MGHDK, CDR2 SYGVNS.

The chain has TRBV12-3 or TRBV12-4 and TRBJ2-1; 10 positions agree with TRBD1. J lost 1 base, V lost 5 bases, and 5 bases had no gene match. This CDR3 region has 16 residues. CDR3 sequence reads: CASSDRGRTSYNEQFF. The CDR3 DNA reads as TGTGCCAGCAGTGACAGGGGGCGGACTTCCTACAATGAGCAGTTCTTC.

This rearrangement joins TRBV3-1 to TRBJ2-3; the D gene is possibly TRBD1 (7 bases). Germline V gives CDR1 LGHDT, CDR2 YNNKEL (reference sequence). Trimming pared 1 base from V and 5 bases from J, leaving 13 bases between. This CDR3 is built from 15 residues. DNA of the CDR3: TGTGCCAGCAGCCAAGGCGGGACAGCAGGAGATACGCAGTATTTT. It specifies CASSQGGTAGDTQYF.

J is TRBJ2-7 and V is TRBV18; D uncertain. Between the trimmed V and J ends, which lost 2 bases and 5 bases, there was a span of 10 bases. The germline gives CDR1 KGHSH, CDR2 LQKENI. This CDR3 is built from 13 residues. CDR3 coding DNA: TGTGCCAGCTCACCAGGCGGAAGGGACGAGCAGTACTTC. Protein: CASSPGGRDEQYF.

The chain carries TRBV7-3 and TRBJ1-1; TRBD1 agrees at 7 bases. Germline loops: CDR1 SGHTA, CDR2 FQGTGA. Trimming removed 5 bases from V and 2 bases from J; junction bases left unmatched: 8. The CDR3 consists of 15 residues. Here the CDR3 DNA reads TGTGCCAGCAGCGGACAGACAGGGAGAAACACTGAAGCTTTCTTT. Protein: CASSGQTGRNTEAFF.

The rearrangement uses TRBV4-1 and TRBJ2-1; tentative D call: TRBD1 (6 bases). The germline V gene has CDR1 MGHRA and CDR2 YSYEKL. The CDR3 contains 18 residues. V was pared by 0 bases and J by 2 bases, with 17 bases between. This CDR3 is CASSQEAPRAGAYNEQFF. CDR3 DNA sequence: TGCGCCAGCAGCCAAGAGGCCCCGCGGGCAGGGGCCTACAATGAGCAGTTCTTC.

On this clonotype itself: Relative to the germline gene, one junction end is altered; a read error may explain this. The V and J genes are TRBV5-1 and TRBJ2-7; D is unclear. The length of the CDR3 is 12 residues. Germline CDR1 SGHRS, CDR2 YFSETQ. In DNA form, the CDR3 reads TGCGCCAGCAGTTTGGATGCCTACGAGCAGTACTTC. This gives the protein CASSLDAYEQYF.

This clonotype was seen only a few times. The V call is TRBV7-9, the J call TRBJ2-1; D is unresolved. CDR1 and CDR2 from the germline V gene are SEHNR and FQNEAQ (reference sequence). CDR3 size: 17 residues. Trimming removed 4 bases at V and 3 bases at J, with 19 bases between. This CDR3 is CASSSTRGVSFYNEQFF. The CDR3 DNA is TGTGCCAGCAGCTCCACCCGTGGGGTTTCCTTCTACAATGAGCAGTTCTTC.

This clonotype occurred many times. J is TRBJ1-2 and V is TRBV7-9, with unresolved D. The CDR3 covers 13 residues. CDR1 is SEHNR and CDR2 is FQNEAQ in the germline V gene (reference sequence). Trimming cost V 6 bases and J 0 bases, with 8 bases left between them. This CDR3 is CASRENANYGYTF. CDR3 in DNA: TGTGCCAGCAGGGAAAATGCTAACTATGGCTACACCTTC.

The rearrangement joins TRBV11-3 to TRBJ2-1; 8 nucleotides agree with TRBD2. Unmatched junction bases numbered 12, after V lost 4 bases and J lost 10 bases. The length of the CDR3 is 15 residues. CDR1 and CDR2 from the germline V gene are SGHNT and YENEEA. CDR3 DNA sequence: TGTGCCAGCAGCTCGGCACTAGCGGTCCCGAGGGAGCAGTTCTTC. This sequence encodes CASSSALAVPREQFF.

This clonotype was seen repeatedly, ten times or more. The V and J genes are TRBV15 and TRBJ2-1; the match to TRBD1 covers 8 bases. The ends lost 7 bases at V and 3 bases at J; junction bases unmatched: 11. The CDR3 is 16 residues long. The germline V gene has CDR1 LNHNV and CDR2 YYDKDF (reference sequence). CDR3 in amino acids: CATIPSAGGLYNEQFF. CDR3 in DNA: TGTGCCACCATCCCTTCGGCAGGGGGCCTCTACAATGAGCAGTTCTTC.

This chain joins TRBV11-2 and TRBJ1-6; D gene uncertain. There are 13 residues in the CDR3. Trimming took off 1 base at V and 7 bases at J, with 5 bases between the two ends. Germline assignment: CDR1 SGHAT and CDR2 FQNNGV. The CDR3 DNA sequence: TGTGCCAGCAGCTTAGCCCACAATTCACCCCTCCACTTT. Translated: CASSLAHNSPLHF.

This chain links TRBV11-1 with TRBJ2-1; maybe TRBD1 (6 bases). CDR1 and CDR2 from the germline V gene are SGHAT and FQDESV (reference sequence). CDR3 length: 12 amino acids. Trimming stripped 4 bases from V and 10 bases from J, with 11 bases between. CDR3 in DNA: TGTGCCAGCAGCTCACAGGGCCGGGAGCAGTTCTTC. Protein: CASSSQGREQFF. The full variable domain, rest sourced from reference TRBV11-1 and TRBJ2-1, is EAEVAQSPRYKITEKSQAVAFWCDPISGHATLYWYRQILGQGPELLVQFQDESVVDDSQLPKDRFSAERLKGVDSTLKIQPAELGDSAMYLCASSSQGREQFFGPGTRLTVL.

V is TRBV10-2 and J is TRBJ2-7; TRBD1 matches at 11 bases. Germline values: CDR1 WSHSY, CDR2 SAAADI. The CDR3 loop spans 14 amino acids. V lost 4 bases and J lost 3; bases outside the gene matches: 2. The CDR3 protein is CASSGTGGGYEQYF. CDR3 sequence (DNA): TGCGCCAGCAGTGGGACAGGGGGCGGCTACGAGCAGTACTTC.

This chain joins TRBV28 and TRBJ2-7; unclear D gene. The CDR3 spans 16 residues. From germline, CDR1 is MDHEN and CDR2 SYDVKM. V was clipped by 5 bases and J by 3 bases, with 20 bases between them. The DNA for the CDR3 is TGTGCCAGCAGTGCGGCCGGCGGAGCCTCCCTCTACGAGCAGTACTTC. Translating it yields CASSAAGGASLYEQYF. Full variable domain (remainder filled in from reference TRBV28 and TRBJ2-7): DVKVTQSSRYLVKRTGEKVFLECVQDMDHENMFWYRQDPGLGLRLIYFSYDVKMKEKGDIPEGYSVSREKKERFSLILESASTNQTSMYLCASSAAGGASLYEQYFGPGTRLTVT.